The 21 T cell receptor beta chains given below trace back to one sample, sequenced in a study of blood T cells in healthy people across ages. Alongside a J-beta primer mix, a sample-barcoded 5' primer served in a second PCR lasting roughly 7 to 11 cycles. MiXCR, applied by TCRdb to the 5' RACE reads, yields one record per CDR3 protein. The sample carries about 1.8 million distinct CDR3 sequences, about 50% recorded once. The sample consisted of blood. The receptors here all came from a woman aged 40 to 50 in good health.

The chain links TRBV28 to TRBJ2-5, with 9 nucleotides matching TRBD2. The CDR3 contains 14 residues. Per germline, CDR1 MDHEN and CDR2 SYDVKM. The trim removed 4 bases at V and 5 bases at J, leaving 5 bases unmatched. The DNA of the CDR3 is TGTGCCAGCAGTTCGACTAGCGGATATGAGACCCAGTACTTC. It translates to CASSSTSGYETQYF.

Only a few counts were recorded for this clonotype. V is TRBV9 and J is TRBJ2-1; tentatively, D is TRBD1 (6 bases). Trimming pared 5 bases from V and 7 bases from J, leaving 13 bases between. Germline V lookup: CDR1 SGDLS, CDR2 YYNGEE. The CDR3 is made up of 13 amino acids. The chain's CDR3 is CASSRQDWNEQFF. The CDR3 DNA reads TGTGCCAGCAGTAGACAGGATTGGAATGAGCAGTTCTTC.

This clonotype was counted a few times. J is TRBJ2-5 and V is TRBV24-1; no reliable D call. V was pared by 4 bases and J by 0 bases, with 11 bases between. This CDR3 comprises 15 residues. The germline V gene has CDR1 KGHDR and CDR2 SFDVKD. CDR3 sequence reads: CATSEPDRYQETQYF. CDR3 coding DNA: TGTGCCACCAGTGAGCCCGACCGTTACCAAGAGACCCAGTACTTC.

The gene calls are TRBV4-2 and TRBJ2-1, with 10 bases identical to TRBD2. From germline, CDR1 is LGHNA and CDR2 YNFKEQ. V shed 0 bases, J shed 5 bases, and the junction held 10 bases outside the gene matches. The CDR3 loop spans 18 amino acids. The CDR3 region is CASSQDWYSGGTDNEQFF. The CDR3 nucleotides are TGTGCCAGCAGCCAAGATTGGTATAGCGGGGGGACTGACAATGAGCAGTTCTTC.

V gene TRBV18 combines with J gene TRBJ2-1; D gene ambiguous. Germline V gene sequence: CDR1 KGHSH, CDR2 LQKENI. Trimming took 3 bases from V and 0 from J, leaving 9 bases between them. CDR3 length: 15 residues. In DNA, the CDR3 is TGTGCCAGCTCACCCACTACAAGCTCCTACAATGAGCAGTTCTTC. Translation gives CASSPTTSSYNEQFF.

V and J are TRBV9 and TRBJ2-6; no definite D call. The CDR3 extends over 18 amino acids. With 0 bases removed from V and 3 bases from J, the gap between germline ends came to 16 bases. The V gene's germline CDR1 is SGDLS and CDR2 YYNGEE. The CDR3 spells CASSVEPSMGYGANVLTF. The CDR3 nucleotides read TGTGCCAGCAGCGTAGAGCCCTCTATGGGTTATGGGGCCAACGTCCTGACTTTC.

V gene TRBV20-1 combines with J gene TRBJ2-1; D not certain. V was trimmed by 3 bases and J by 0 bases, leaving 12 bases between them. This CDR3 contains 15 residues. The V gene's germline CDR1 is DFQATT and CDR2 SNEGSKA (reference sequence). CDR3 sequence reads: CSASRMIASYNEQFF. As DNA, the CDR3 is TGCAGTGCTAGTCGTATGATTGCCTCCTACAATGAGCAGTTCTTC.

This clonotype appeared a single time. The rearrangement links TRBV20-1 to TRBJ2-7; no definite D call. The tail of the sequence fits TRBJ2-5 better, so the J call may be wrong. CDR3 length equals 12 residues. Germline lookup yields CDR1 DFQATT and CDR2 SNEGSKA (reference sequence). The CDR3 spells CRKVLIEETQYF. The CDR3 region has the DNA TGCAGAAAAGTGTTGATCGAAGAGACCCAGTACTTC.

J is TRBJ2-7 and V is TRBV5-1; 9 nucleotides line up with TRBD2. Per the germline V gene, CDR1 is SGHRS and CDR2 is YFSETQ. CDR3 length: 14 amino acids. J gave up 5 bases and V 4 bases, and 7 bases lay outside the gene matches. CDR3 residues: CASSPAGGPNEQYF. CDR3 in DNA: TGCGCCAGCAGCCCGGCGGGGGGGCCTAACGAGCAGTACTTC. The full variable domain, in which reference TRBV5-1 and TRBJ2-7 provide the parts outside the CDR3, is KAGVTQTPRYLIKTRGQQVTLSCSPISGHRSVSWYQQTPGQGLQFLFEYFSETQRNKGNFPGRFSGRQFSNSRSEMNVSTLELGDSALYLCASSPAGGPNEQYFGPGTRLTVT.

This rearrangement joins TRBV27 to TRBJ1-4; no clear D gene. The CDR3 runs to 14 residues. V was trimmed by 5 bases and J by 7 bases, leaving 14 bases between them. Germline V gene data show CDR1 as MNHEY and CDR2 as SMNVEV (reference sequence). CDR3 bases: TGTGCCAGCAGTAGAGGGTTTGAAGGTGAAAAACTGTTTTTT. This encodes CASSRGFEGEKLFF.

The CDR3 loop reads CASSFGYPNEQFF. The DNA for the CDR3 is TGTGCCAGCAGCTTCGGATATCCCAATGAGCAGTTCTTC. The V and J genes are TRBV7-2 and TRBJ2-7; unclear D gene. Judging by the DNA end, TRBJ2-1 fits better; the J call may be wrong. This CDR3 contains 13 residues. The germline CDR1 and CDR2 sequences are SGHTA and FQGNSA.

The rearrangement links TRBV7-2 to TRBJ2-3, with 12 bases lining up with TRBD1. Germline CDR1 is SGHTA and CDR2 is FQGNSA. The CDR3 spans 16 residues. J lost 2 bases, V lost 5 bases, and 5 bases had no gene match. The CDR3 spells CASSHGTGGNTDTQYF. The CDR3 nucleotides read TGTGCCAGCAGCCACGGGACAGGGGGCAACACAGATACGCAGTATTTT. The whole variable domain, filled in from reference TRBV7-2 and TRBJ2-3, reads GAGVSQSPSNKVTEKGKDVELRCDPISGHTALYWYRQSLGQGLEFLIYFQGNSAPDKSGLPSDRFSAERTGGSVSTLTIQRTQQEDSAVYLCASSHGTGGNTDTQYFGPGTRLTVL.

The V gene is TRBV6-1, the J gene TRBJ1-6; D possibly corresponds to TRBD1 (6 bases). This CDR3 region has 13 residues. CDR1 and CDR2 (germline): MNHNS, SASEGT. The V and J ends lost 7 bases and 6 bases respectively, with 10 bases between them. The DNA for the CDR3 is TGTGCCAGCACAGGACAGTTTAATTCACCCCTCCACTTT. Amino acids: CASTGQFNSPLHF.

To note about this clonotype: An end of the junction differs from the germline gene, which may be a read error. The rearrangement uses TRBV5-1 and TRBJ2-3; no clear D. CDR3 length: 14 residues. Per germline, CDR1 SGHRS and CDR2 YFSETQ. The CDR3 is CASSVGTNTDTQYF. The CDR3 region has the DNA TGTGCCAGCAGCGTAGGAACCAACACAGATACGCAGTATTTT.

The gene calls are TRBV20-1 and TRBJ2-6; D remains ambiguous. Trimming took off 5 bases at V and 4 bases at J, with 12 bases between the two ends. Germline V gene data show CDR1 as DFQATT and CDR2 as SNEGSKA (reference sequence). CDR3 length: 14 amino acids. CDR3 sequence (DNA): TGCAGTGCTGATCATAGGGCGGGGGCCAACGTCCTGACTTTC. The encoded protein is CSADHRAGANVLTF.

The chain has TRBV5-1 and TRBJ2-3; D is possibly TRBD1 or TRBD2 (6 bases each). The CDR3 totals 14 residues. The V gene's germline CDR1 is SGHRS and CDR2 YFSETQ. V was cut by 6 bases and J by 2 bases, with 13 bases left in between. In nucleotides, the CDR3 is TGCGCCAGCACCCCGGGGGCCGTCACAGATACGCAGTATTTT. Translation gives CASTPGAVTDTQYF.

The chain carries TRBV20-1 and TRBJ1-2; no definite D call. Trimming took 5 bases from V and 2 from J, leaving 15 bases between them. CDR1 DFQATT and CDR2 SNEGSKA come from the germline V gene (reference sequence). The CDR3 consists of 14 residues. For the CDR3, the DNA is TGCAGTGCTGTCTCATGGACGGGAAACTATGGCTACACCTTC. Its translation: CSAVSWTGNYGYTF.

As regards this clonotype: This may stem from a read error, because a much larger clone lies one nucleotide away. This sequence joins TRBV6-1 and TRBJ1-5; no clear D gene. V dropped 3 bases and J dropped 4 bases, with 4 bases sitting between them. This CDR3 comprises 12 residues. Germline assignment: CDR1 MNHNS and CDR2 SASEGT. The CDR3 DNA is TGTGCCAGCAGTGAGGAGAATCAGCCCCAGCATTTT. It yields the protein CASSEENQPQHF.

V and J are TRBV5-1 and TRBJ1-2; 9 positions agree with TRBD1. This CDR3 region has 15 residues. The V segment lost 0 bases and the J segment 5 bases; nucleotides outside the gene matches: 5. Germline-derived CDR1 and CDR2 are SGHRS and YFSETQ. CDR3 nucleotide sequence: TGCGCCAGCAGCTTGGGCCCTGACAGGGGGTATGGCTACACCTTC. This encodes CASSLGPDRGYGYTF.

The chain employs TRBV27 and TRBJ1-4, with D maybe TRBD1 (6 bases). The CDR3 runs to 16 residues. The germline CDR1 and CDR2 sequences are MNHEY and SMNVEV (reference sequence). V lost 2 bases and J lost 8, with 18 bases in between. The CDR3 sequence is CASSLSPTGFPEKLFF. Written as DNA, the CDR3 is TGTGCCAGCAGTTTAAGCCCTACAGGGTTTCCCGAAAAACTGTTTTTT.

This chain links TRBV29-1 with TRBJ2-1; TRBD1 agrees at 11 bases. Losses at the gene ends were 7 bases for V and 8 bases for J; bases not matched to a gene: 13. The CDR3 has 15 amino acids. The germline CDR1 and CDR2 sequences are SQVTM and ANQGSEA. CDR3 bases: TGCAGCGCCCAGGGACAGGGGGTTTGGTACGATGAGCAGTTCTTC. Amino acid sequence: CSAQGQGVWYDEQFF.